This TCR beta chain appears in the sequencing data of a study of cytomegalovirus exposure and HLA in healthy donors (TCRdb year 2017). Study-wide context: In an earlier analysis of roughly 590 of the donors, 276 Gb of sequence data and approximately 120 million unique TCR beta sequences from 150 million to 200 million T cells were reported. An early release that covered roughly 600 HLA-typed donors contained 250 to 350 gigabases of sequencing data and 75 million to 100 million unique TCR sequences. Of the 398 genotyped donors, 75% to 85% were placed in the genetic ancestry cluster associated with self-reported Caucasian donors. The aim of the study was to test whether cataloging public T cell receptors could identify signatures of past pathogen exposure. Using immunosequencing, the study profiled T cell repertoires from some 670 subjects and related those repertoires to cytomegalovirus serostatus. Besides the first cohort of about 730 subjects, a separate validation cohort made up of roughly 120 different subjects was used. To predict cytomegalovirus infection status, the study combined high-throughput TCR immunosequencing, statistical association of individual TCRs with disease status, and machine learning. A later analysis re-analyzed previously published TCR beta repertoires from 660 or so donors and added high-resolution HLA genotyping to study TCR occurrence patterns. In the later analysis, no new phenotypic data were used to find candidate immune exposures; instead, reliance was placed on TCR beta sequences and their occurrence across donors. An earlier analysis of nearly 600 of the donors applied high-throughput TCR beta sequencing to assess whether each TCR beta V gene segment acted as functional or pseudogenic. Donor age, sex, ethnicity and CMV serostatus were compiled together with the repertoire data. In a later genetic analysis, genome-wide SNP genotypes for about 65% of the roughly 700 donors were used, and that subset was treated as a discovery cohort. Every discovery cohort repertoire had been produced on one sequencing platform. Both class I and class II loci were covered by HLA typing, at four-digit resolution. Typing coverage varied by locus: roughly 629-630 donors for A, B, C, DRB1 and DQB1; more than 500 for DQA1; approximately 570 for DPA1; approximately 470 for DPB1. Roughly 5 DR-DQ haplotypes were handled as single units for association and clustering, since linkage in the cohort was strong. Across around 400 genotyped donors of the cohort, an average of approximately 220,000 unique TCR beta nucleotide sequences per donor were sequenced, and 15% to 20% of those sequences were non-productive.

In total, just over 650 healthy bone marrow donors made up the cohort. At the time of sampling, every cohort member was nominally healthy, though immune exposures that went unrecorded were likely present. The donor was CMV seropositive and was included in the group of around 300 seropositive cohort members. Each donor provided a peripheral blood sample, and peripheral blood mononuclear cells were used for TCR beta sequencing. Genomic DNA was extracted from the blood cell samples with the Qiagen DNeasy Blood Extraction Kit. Library method: the immunoSEQ multiplex PCR assay. The multiplex PCR relied on a mix of 60 forward primers for TCR Vbeta segments and 13 reverse primers for TCR Jbeta segments. Amplification of the CDR3 region of rearranged TCR beta genes was performed with a multiplex PCR assay on genomic DNA. The Illumina HiSeq System was used to sequence the amplified TCR beta libraries as 87-base-pair reads. The published analysis was carried out like this. A later analysis tallied roughly 78 million unique TCR beta chains across the approximately 670 repertoires, and 10 million to 11 million of those chains were shared by two or more donors. A nearest-neighbor algorithm error-corrected the raw reads and collapsed the reads into unique sequences, merging closely related sequences to remove PCR and sequencing errors. Alignment of CDR3 sequences to IMGT reference sequences was used to assign V, D and J gene segments. Each retained sequence needed at least a six-nucleotide match to both a V gene segment and a J gene segment. Rearrangements were classified as productive when the CDR3 lacked stop codons and remained in frame with V and J, and all other rearrangements were classified as non-productive. Following IMGT convention, CDR3 was defined as the stretch from the second conserved V-encoded cysteine up to the conserved J-encoded phenylalanine. In an earlier analysis of more than 550 of the donors, sequences lacking an unambiguous match to a single V gene segment were excluded. An earlier analysis of over 450 of the donors classified V segments as functional when productive rearrangements were above 56.7% and as segregating when the standard deviation between donors was above 5%. A statistical classification framework was built for diagnosing cytomegalovirus status from the catalog of TCR beta chain sequences. In a later analysis, V and J genes were assigned by comparing TCR nucleotide sequences against IMGT/GENE-DB human TR gene sequences. In a later analysis, CDR3 sequences and most-parsimonious VDJ recombination scenarios were assigned using the TCRdist pipeline. In a later analysis, each TCR beta chain was defined by its CDR3 amino acid sequence together with its V-gene family, and reads lacking a unique V-gene family were excluded. As a way to deal with suspected cross-contamination and a sequencing artifact, a later analysis dropped 500 to 700 nucleotide sequences that were highly shared and had low generation probability. A later analysis calculated a clonal expansion index for each public chain from normalized within-repertoire ranks of inferred template counts. A later analysis computed generation probabilities with a VDJ recombination model fitted to out-of-frame rearrangements, and checked the results against IGoR. In a later analysis, hypergeometric tests were used to score TCR-TCR, TCR-HLA and TCR-CMV co-occurrence, with a repertoire-size bias correction applied to TCR pairs. A later analysis estimated false discovery rates by permuting HLA or CMV assignments 20 times. In a later analysis, co-occurring TCRs were grouped using DBSCAN, and TCRdist sequence similarity was added for clustering within HLA-allele-positive subsets. Co-occurrence clustering excluded repertoires with fewer than 30,000 or more than 120,000 public chains, plus five with anomalous nucleotide sharing. The source is immuneACCESS, and TCRdb retained only in-frame sequences with V and J called. Part of the clones is not carried over; for the studies checked, unresolved V genes explain less than half of this, and the remainder is unexplained. For V, J and clone size, that table is used; D and trimming come from the DNA. For this sample the table gives 100,000 to 150,000 clones, of which roughly 74% were detected only once. Approximately 6.3% of the sample rests with the top ten.

On this clone: No cognate antigen has been identified for it. Base qualities are not recorded, but no much larger clone differs from it by a single base. Other DNA sequences of this sample code for an identical CDR3.

The germline V gene encodes CDR1 SEHNR and CDR2 FQNEAQ (reference sequence). For this chain, trimming is 4 bases at the V end and 8 bases at the J end, and the number of junction bases without a gene match is 6. The CDR3, from cysteine to phenylalanine, totals 13 residues. The only DNA kept is the CDR3, 39 bases in frame from the first base. Results and caveats for the whole study, not just this receptor: According to a later analysis, TCR association rates differed among HLA loci, with DRB1 alleles showing the most associated TCRs and HLA-C alleles showing the fewest. Most CMV-associated TCR beta chains appeared to be HLA-restricted in a later analysis, and the HLA associations seemed to be driven largely by CMV exposure. Presence/absence analyses assumed roughly uniform sequencing depth across donors, an assumption that may not hold. The 87-base-pair reads could not distinguish some IMGT-functional V segments, including TRBV6-2 and TRBV6-3, so those segments were excluded. An association between a missense DCLRE1C variant and V-gene and J-gene trimming of TCR beta chains was found in a later genetic analysis and replicated in an independent cohort. Because some donors lacked HLA typing at each locus, the association tests relied only on the typed subset. CMV serostatus was the only immune exposure information available for the cohort. In a later analysis, several top co-occurrence clusters were reported to appear linked to parvovirus B19, influenza, CMV and Epstein-Barr virus. In this cohort, only TCR beta chains were sequenced, and detectable features were limited by the absence of alpha or paired-chain data. Specific HLA alleles were associated with 15,000 to 20,000 TCR beta sequences at a false discovery rate of 0.05 in a later analysis. Compared with equally common non-associated chains, HLA-associated TCR beta chains in a later analysis were more clonally expanded and had lower generation probabilities. In an earlier analysis of some 540 of the donors, most TCR beta V segments appeared in productive rearrangements about 90% or about 30% of the time, broadly matching IMGT annotations. In vitro tests confirmed that a few of the cytomegalovirus-associated TCR beta chains recognize cytomegalovirus antigens. Assigning TCR associations to individual alleles was difficult when HLA alleles, especially DR and DQ, strongly co-occurred. A later genetic analysis reported fewer N-insertions in productive TCRs among donors in an Asian-associated ancestry cluster than the roughly 620-donor mean. Most TCR sequences were seen in very few donors, while some public TCRs were found in many individuals. A further reported finding was that TCR beta sequences accurately predicted the HLA-A and HLA-B alleles for most subjects in the first cohort. Around 16 rarely observed V segments, including chromosome 9 orphons, were excluded from the earlier analysis of several hundred of the donors because counts were too low. In both the original and validation cohorts, the classifier was reported to diagnose cytomegalovirus status with high specificity and sensitivity. A group of highly shared sequence variants was considered likely to be a technical artifact of the sequencing pipeline. The study gave a list of some 150 TCR beta chains associated with cytomegalovirus. Linkage disequilibrium might explain the correlated functional status among segregating V segments, but an unknown experimental factor could not be excluded. The authors suggested that the approach could potentially be extended to other disease states and immunological phenotypes.

This TCR was sampled from a man aged 35 to 55 in good health and CMV-seropositive. The sample comprised PBMCs. The receptor chain draws on TRBV7-9 and TRBJ1-1; 8 bases in the middle match TRBD1. At the DNA level, the sequence is TGTGCCAGCAGCTCCTCCGGGACAGGAGAAGCTTTCTTT. The translation is CASSSSGTGEAFF.